The next 8 T cell receptor beta chains were all read from a single sample in a study of CD8+ T cells in alopecia areata. Treatment here: oral pan-JAK inhibitor, 5-10 mg twice daily. The authors extracted RNA and reverse transcribed it into cDNA as the sequencing template. Sequenced by immunoSEQ multiplex PCR; TCRdb stores in-frame clones only, minus some. Here the sample spans under 350,000 clones, roughly 64% being singletons. Here the sequenced sample was CD4+ T cells sorted from blood, taken at week 24, from a patient treated with tofacitinib. All receptors come from a human donor with alopecia areata.

The chain uses TRBV11-2 and TRBJ2-6; 9 positions agree with TRBD1. Germline-derived CDR1 and CDR2 are SGHAT and FQNNGV. With V trimmed by 1 base and J by 4 bases, 5 bases remained unmatched. The CDR3 extends over 17 amino acids. CDR3 bases: TGTGCCAGCAGCTTAGCCGGACAGGGGACCGGGGCCAACGTCCTGACTTTC. This translates into CASSLAGQGTGANVLTF.

As concerns this clone: Other nucleotide sequences in the sample specify the same CDR3. The chain has TRBV30 and TRBJ2-7, with D hard to call. CDR3 length: 11 amino acids. Germline-derived CDR1 and CDR2 are GTSNPN and SVGIG (reference sequence). Deletions cut 1 base from V and 2 bases from J, with 3 bases between. For the CDR3, the DNA is TGTGCCTGGAGTGGTGCCTACGAGCAGTACTTC. Translating gives CAWSGAYEQYF.

This clone was counted only a few times. This rearrangement joins TRBV13 to TRBJ2-1; perhaps TRBD2 as D (6 bases). The CDR3 has 14 amino acids. Trimming removed 3 bases at V and 8 bases at J, with 14 bases between. Germline CDR1 is PRHDT and CDR2 is FYEKMQ (reference sequence). The CDR3 DNA follows: TGTGCCAGCAGCTTTCGGGGAGGTTCGGATGAGCAGTTCTTC. This sequence encodes CASSFRGGSDEQFF.

CDR3 sequence: CASSLTVGGQPQHF. The CDR3 DNA sequence: TGTGCCAGCAGCTTGACCGTGGGAGGTCAGCCCCAGCATTTT. The chain combines TRBV5-6 with TRBJ1-5; D is ambiguous. Germline V gene sequence: CDR1 SGHDT, CDR2 YYEEEE. Trimming shortened V by 1 base and J by 6 bases, and 11 bases separated the two germline ends. The CDR3 is 14 amino acids. The whole variable domain, filled in from reference TRBV5-6 and TRBJ1-5, reads DAGVTQSPTHLIKTRGQQVTLRCSPKSGHDTVSWYQQALGQGPQFIFQYYEEEERQRGNFPDRFSGHQFPNYSSELNVNALLLGDSALYLCASSLTVGGQPQHFGDGTRLSIL.

The chain links TRBV29-1 to TRBJ1-2; 9 bases match TRBD1. J lost 2 bases, V lost 4 bases, and 8 bases had no gene match. CDR1 is SQVTM, CDR2 ANQGSEA, per germline. The CDR3 is 15 residues long. The CDR3 DNA reads as TGCAGCGTTGTTTTTCGGGACAGGGTAAACTATGGCTACACCTTC. Translated: CSVVFRDRVNYGYTF.

The rearrangement links TRBV5-6 to TRBJ2-7, with TRBD1 matching over 8 bases. This CDR3 has 16 amino acids. Germline V gene sequence: CDR1 SGHDT, CDR2 YYEEEE. V lost 2 bases to trimming and J lost 2 bases; unmatched junction nucleotides: 9. CDR3 sequence: CASSFLDRVLTYEQYF. In DNA form, the CDR3 reads TGTGCCAGCAGCTTTCTGGACAGGGTGCTAACCTACGAGCAGTACTTC.

The chain uses TRBV7-3 and TRBJ2-7; 14 bases are shared with TRBD2. The CDR3 consists of 16 residues. The V and J ends lost 5 bases and 4 bases, in that order; junction bases with no gene match: 7. Germline CDR1 and CDR2: SGHTA and FQGTGA. The CDR3: CASSPGLAGGFYEQYF. CDR3 bases: TGTGCCAGCAGCCCCGGACTAGCGGGGGGTTTTTACGAGCAGTACTTC.

This clone has more than one count but fewer than ten. The rearrangement uses TRBV7-6 and TRBJ2-5; no clear D gene. The V end lost 5 bases, the J end lost 2 bases, and 12 bases lay between the germline ends. Germline V gene sequence: CDR1 SGHVS, CDR2 FNYEAQ. This CDR3 comprises 14 residues. CDR3 bases: TGTGCCAGCAGCCTTTCTCGAGTACAAGAGACCCAGTACTTC. Residues: CASSLSRVQETQYF.